What follows are 29 T cell receptor beta chains derived from one specimen sequenced in a study of blood T cell repertoires in COVID-19. Clones were sequenced by immunoSEQ multiplex PCR, and TCRdb holds only the in-frame ones, with some missing. The sample shows 250,000 to 300,000 clones, 81% of them seen only once. The specimen was peripheral blood. All receptors derive from a woman aged 55-69 years with active or convalescent COVID-19.

V and J are TRBV12-3 or TRBV12-4 and TRBJ1-1; D remains ambiguous. The CDR3 is 13 amino acids. V gave up 6 bases and J gave up 4 bases, with 12 bases separating them. The chain's CDR3 is CASRREVGTEAFF. The CDR3, as DNA: TGTGCCAGCAGACGGGAAGTGGGCACTGAAGCTTTCTTT.

The chain couples TRBV12-5 to TRBJ2-1, with a weak D call TRBD2 (7 bases). The CDR3 consists of 18 residues. Per the germline V gene, CDR1 is LGHNT and CDR2 is FRNRAP. With 7 bases removed from V and 1 base from J, the gap between germline ends came to 23 bases. In DNA, the CDR3 is TGTGCTAGTGCCATCTGGGGTAGGGGGGGCCTGTCCTACAATGAGCAGTTCTTC. The encoded protein is CASAIWGRGGLSYNEQFF.

This rearrangement joins TRBV5-1 to TRBJ1-2, with 7 nucleotides matching TRBD1. The trim removed 2 bases at V and 2 bases at J, leaving 6 bases unmatched. Germline V CDR1 and CDR2: SGHRS, YFSETQ. The CDR3 is 15 amino acids. CDR3 in amino acids: CASSLRQGRNYGYTF. As DNA, the CDR3 is TGCGCCAGCAGCTTAAGACAGGGACGGAACTATGGCTACACCTTC.

The rearrangement uses TRBV27 and TRBJ1-1; TRBD1 matches at 9 bases. Trimming at V came to 3 bases and at J to 3 bases, leaving 5 bases not matched to a gene. The CDR3 contains 15 residues. Germline V lookup: CDR1 MNHEY, CDR2 SMNVEV (reference sequence). CDR3 region: CASSFQTGGHTEAFF. The CDR3 DNA reads as TGTGCCAGCAGTTTCCAGACAGGGGGTCACACTGAAGCTTTCTTT.

The V and J genes are TRBV29-1 and TRBJ1-2; 9 bases align to TRBD1. Germline CDR1 reads SQVTM; CDR2 reads ANQGSEA. CDR3 length equals 14 residues. The junction had 7 bases not matched to a gene; V was cut back by 4 bases and J by 4 bases. This CDR3 is CSVVRQGVLYGYTF. CDR3 sequence (DNA): TGCAGCGTTGTACGACAGGGGGTTCTCTATGGCTACACCTTC. Full variable domain (rest looked up from reference TRBV29-1 and TRBJ1-2): SAVISQKPSRDICQRGTSLTIQCQVDSQVTMMFWYRQQPGQSLTLIATANQGSEATYESGFVIDKFPISRPNLTFSTLTVSNMSPEDSSIYLCSVVRQGVLYGYTFGSGTRLTVV.

The chain has TRBV10-3 and TRBJ2-1; TRBD2 aligns across 13 bases. CDR1 and CDR2 (germline): ENHRY, SYGVKD. CDR3 length: 15 amino acids. J lost 8 bases, V lost 6 bases, and 7 bases had no gene match. The CDR3 here is CAIRPGTSGEDEQFF. CDR3 nucleotides: TGTGCCATCAGACCCGGGACTAGCGGGGAGGATGAGCAGTTCTTC.

Details on this clone: Germline is not matched at one junction end, which may reflect a read error. CDR3: CASSQSTGYNGQFF. As DNA, the CDR3 is TGCGCCAGCAGCCAATCTACAGGGTACAATGGGCAGTTCTTC. The chain combines TRBV4-1 with TRBJ2-1; possible D gene TRBD1, 6 bases. Germline V gene sequence: CDR1 MGHRA, CDR2 YSYEKL. The length of the CDR3 is 14 residues.

The chain couples TRBV6-5 to TRBJ2-7; tentative D call: TRBD2 (6 bases). Germline assignment: CDR1 MNHEY and CDR2 SVGAGI. With 0 bases removed from V and 7 bases from J, the gap between germline ends came to 13 bases. The CDR3 covers 14 residues. The CDR3 nucleotides read TGTGCCAGCAGTTACTCGGGTACTAGCAGGGAGCAGTACTTC. It encodes CASSYSGTSREQYF.

The chain uses TRBV6-4 and TRBJ1-1, with D hard to call. CDR1 MRHNA and CDR2 SNTAGT come from the germline V gene. Deletions cut 6 bases from V and 3 bases from J, with 11 bases between. This CDR3 comprises 13 residues. This chain's CDR3 is CASSRLAYTEAFF. DNA of the CDR3: TGTGCCAGCAGCCGACTAGCCTACACTGAAGCTTTCTTT.

This clone was recorded a few times. The chain links TRBV3-1 (or the pseudogene TRBV3-2) to TRBJ2-2; D is possibly TRBD2 (6 bases). The germline V and J ends were trimmed by 0 bases and 7 bases, with 15 bases remaining between them. The germline gives CDR1 LGHDT, CDR2 YNNKEL (reference sequence). CDR3 length equals 16 residues. Here the CDR3 DNA reads TGTGCCAGCAGCCAAGATGGAGGAGGGTTTAGCGGGGAGCTGTTTTTT. It translates to CASSQDGGGFSGELFF.

The chain has TRBV18 and TRBJ2-5, with TRBD1 matching 10 bases. The CDR3 length is 16 residues. J lost 9 bases, V lost 0 bases, and 10 bases had no gene match. Germline CDR1 reads KGHSH; CDR2 reads LQKENI. CDR3: CASSPPTGGGPKAQYF. The CDR3 DNA reads TGTGCCAGCTCACCACCGACAGGGGGCGGCCCGAAGGCCCAGTACTTC.

The chain carries TRBV5-1 and TRBJ1-6; D is unresolved. Looked up from germline, CDR1 is SGHRS and CDR2 is YFSETQ. V was pared by 3 bases and J by 3 bases, with 4 bases between. The CDR3 covers 13 residues. CDR3 nucleotide sequence: TGCGCCAGCAGCTCAGACTATAATTCACCCCTCCACTTT. It specifies CASSSDYNSPLHF.

The rearrangement uses TRBV10-3 and TRBJ2-3, with TRBD2 identical over 8 bases. Germline V lookup: CDR1 ENHRY, CDR2 SYGVKD. The CDR3 runs to 14 residues. V gave up 10 bases and J gave up 0 bases; unmatched junction bases: 6. The CDR3 DNA sequence: TGTGCCACCGGGGGGGGCGGCAGCACAGATACGCAGTATTTT. Its protein product is CATGGGGSTDTQYF.

The rearrangement uses TRBV19 and TRBJ2-2; 10 bases fit TRBD1. Germline V lookup: CDR1 LNHDA, CDR2 SQIVND (reference sequence). This CDR3 is 15 amino acids long. Unmatched junction bases numbered 5, after V lost 7 bases and J lost 3 bases. CDR3 bases: TGTGCCAGTACCGGGACAGGGGCCGACACCGGGGAGCTGTTTTTT. Translated, it gives CASTGTGADTGELFF.

In its sample, this clone was seen a few times. This chain connects TRBV7-9 to TRBJ1-1; possible D gene TRBD1, 6 bases. This CDR3 is 12 amino acids long. Germline V gene lookup returns CDR1 SEHNR and CDR2 FQNEAQ (reference sequence). V was cut by 2 bases and J by 7 bases, with 8 bases left in between. The CDR3 loop reads CASSLPGVEAFF. CDR3 nucleotide sequence: TGTGCCAGCAGCTTACCAGGGGTTGAAGCTTTCTTT.

This clone was seen only once. This chain joins TRBV19 and TRBJ1-1; 11 bases are a match to TRBD1. CDR1 and CDR2 from the germline V gene are LNHDA and SQIVND (reference sequence). V shed 8 bases and J 0 bases; nucleotides not matched to a gene: 5. The CDR3 contains 15 residues. The CDR3 sequence: CASWDRGIMNTEAFF. CDR3 coding DNA: TGTGCCAGTTGGGACAGGGGGATTATGAACACTGAAGCTTTCTTT.

Only a few counts were recorded for this clone. The chain employs TRBV2 and TRBJ1-1; TRBD1 is a possible D gene (6 bases). The V gene lost 6 bases and the J gene lost 5 bases, with 13 bases spanning the gap. Germline CDR1 and CDR2: SNHLY and FYNNEI. This CDR3 comprises 13 residues. CDR3 DNA sequence: TGTGCCAGCAGGGAGGGGGGGATGACTGAAGCTTTCTTT. Its protein is CASREGGMTEAFF.

This clone was seen only once. J is TRBJ2-2 and V is TRBV6-5, with 7 bases fitting TRBD1. V dropped 10 bases and J dropped 3; count of bases not matched to a gene: 8. This CDR3 comprises 14 residues. Germline lookup yields CDR1 MNHEY and CDR2 SVGAGI. The CDR3 here is CATRTGVHTGELFF. The CDR3 region has the DNA TGTGCCACCCGGACAGGTGTACACACCGGGGAGCTGTTTTTT.

The chain employs TRBV12-3 or TRBV12-4 and TRBJ2-1; TRBD2 might be the D (7 bases). CDR3 size: 12 residues. Trimming left V 8 bases short and J 8 bases short, with 13 bases between. The CDR3 spells CASGGARHEQFF. The CDR3 region has the DNA TGTGCCAGCGGGGGGGCCCGGCATGAGCAGTTCTTC.

The rearrangement joins TRBV18 to TRBJ2-3; D is possibly TRBD1 (5 bases). This CDR3 comprises 14 residues. Germline V gives CDR1 KGHSH, CDR2 LQKENI. V lost 1 base to trimming and J lost 3 bases, with 8 bases between them. The chain's CDR3 is CASSPRRTTDTQYF. CDR3 DNA sequence: TGTGCCAGCTCACCACGGCGGACAACAGATACGCAGTATTTT. Combining the CDR3 with reference TRBV18 and TRBJ2-3 gives the whole variable domain NAGVMQNPRHLVRRRGQEARLRCSPMKGHSHVYWYRQLPEEGLKFMVYLQKENIIDESGMPKERFSAEFPKEGPSILRIQQVVRGDSAAYFCASSPRRTTDTQYFGPGTRLTVL.

The chain has TRBV19 and TRBJ2-3; 8 nucleotides align to TRBD2. V lost 1 base to trimming and J lost 2 bases; unmatched junction nucleotides: 11. Germline V gene data show CDR1 as LNHDA and CDR2 as SQIVND (reference sequence). The CDR3 covers 18 residues. The CDR3 spells CASSIAGGPSGSTDTQYF. CDR3 nucleotide sequence: TGTGCCAGTAGTATAGCGGGGGGTCCTAGCGGGTCCACAGATACGCAGTATTTT. Using reference TRBV19 and TRBJ2-3 for the parts outside the CDR3, the full variable domain is DGGITQSPKYLFRKEGQNVTLSCEQNLNHDAMYWYRQDPGQGLRLIYYSQIVNDFQKGDIAEGYSVSREKKESFPLTVTSAQKNPTAFYLCASSIAGGPSGSTDTQYFGPGTRLTVL.

Here the CDR3 reads CASSQGLAGNTIYF. The CDR3 region has the DNA TGTGCCAGCAGCCAAGGTTTAGCTGGAAACACCATATATTTT. The V and J genes are TRBV3-1 (or the pseudogene TRBV3-2) and TRBJ1-3, with D unclear. Trimming took 1 base from V and 2 from J, leaving 6 bases between them. Germline values: CDR1 LGHDT, CDR2 YNNKEL (reference sequence). CDR3 length: 14 residues.

The chain joins TRBV7-8 to TRBJ1-4, with D possibly TRBD1 on 6 matching bases. The CDR3 contains 15 residues. Between the trimmed V and J ends, which lost 3 bases and 3 bases, there was a span of 11 bases. CDR1 and CDR2 (germline): SGHVS, FQNEAQ. The chain's CDR3 is CASSFRQDPNEKLFF. CDR3 coding DNA: TGTGCCAGCAGCTTTAGACAGGACCCTAATGAAAAACTGTTTTTT.

This clone appeared a few times. The chain recombines TRBV5-1 with TRBJ2-7; 14 bases align to TRBD2. Germline V gives CDR1 SGHRS, CDR2 YFSETQ. The CDR3 covers 14 residues. Germline trimming cut 4 bases from V and 7 bases from J; bases unmatched to any gene: 4. The CDR3 spells CASSRTSGGLEQYF. The CDR3 nucleotides are TGCGCCAGCAGCAGGACTAGCGGGGGGCTGGAGCAGTACTTC. Full variable domain (outside the CDR3, taken from reference TRBV5-1 and TRBJ2-7): KAGVTQTPRYLIKTRGQQVTLSCSPISGHRSVSWYQQTPGQGLQFLFEYFSETQRNKGNFPGRFSGRQFSNSRSEMNVSTLELGDSALYLCASSRTSGGLEQYFGPGTRLTVT.

The CDR3, as DNA: TGTGCCAGCAGGCTGACAGGGGGCGGCAATCAGCCCCAGCATTTT. As protein: CASRLTGGGNQPQHF. J is TRBJ1-5 and V is TRBV2, with TRBD1 matching over 10 bases. After removal of 6 bases from V and 2 bases from J, the junction contained 4 bases not matched to a gene. CDR1 and CDR2 from the germline V gene are SNHLY and FYNNEI. This CDR3 has 15 residues.

The rearrangement links TRBV21-1 to TRBJ1-5. TRBV21-1 is termed a pseudogene. The CDR3 extends over 19 amino acids. This chain's CDR3 is CASRNRVMPHYDSNQPQHF. Written as DNA, the CDR3 is TGTGCCAGCAGGAACCGGGTCATGCCCCACTATGATAGCAATCAGCCCCAGCATTTT.

This chain joins TRBV27 and TRBJ2-1; D is ambiguous. The V and J ends lost 2 bases and 5 bases respectively, with 13 bases between them. The CDR3 extends over 15 amino acids. Germline loops: CDR1 MNHEY, CDR2 SMNVEV (reference sequence). This CDR3 reads CASSLGQSGNNEQFF. As DNA, the CDR3 is TGTGCCAGCAGTTTAGGCCAGTCAGGCAACAATGAGCAGTTCTTC.

This clone occurred a few times. DNA for the CDR3: TGTGCCAGTAGTAGCGGGACGGTGATTAATGAAAAACTGTTTTTT. This translates into CASSSGTVINEKLFF. V gene TRBV19 combines with J gene TRBJ1-4; TRBD1 is a possible D gene (5 bases). The CDR3 extends over 15 amino acids. V was trimmed by 4 bases and J by 4 bases, leaving 13 bases between them. Germline CDR1 and CDR2: LNHDA and SQIVND (reference sequence).

This clone has at least ten counts. J is TRBJ1-2 and V is TRBV19; TRBD1 agrees at 8 bases. This CDR3 region has 15 residues. CDR1 is LNHDA, CDR2 SQIVND, per germline (reference sequence). Germline trimming cut 5 bases from V and 7 bases from J; bases unmatched to any gene: 12. The CDR3 coding sequence is TGTGCCAGTAGTTTGGGCGGACAGGGACCCGTTGGCTACACCTTC. Its protein product is CASSLGGQGPVGYTF.